The 11 T cell receptor beta chains below were found in one sample sequenced in a study of blood T cell repertoires in COVID-19. Here immunoSEQ multiplex PCR was the method, and the copy in TCRdb shows in-frame clones only, minus some. The table has 150,000 or so clones, 70% to 90% seen once. The sequencing input was peripheral blood. The receptors were sampled from a woman in her forties or fifties with COVID-19, enrolled during active disease.

As DNA, the CDR3 is TGTGCCAGCAGCTTTAACAGGAATGAAAAACTGTTTTTT. Amino acids: CASSFNRNEKLFF. The chain employs TRBV7-2 and TRBJ1-4; possible D gene TRBD1, 5 bases. V lost 3 bases, J lost 5 bases, and 7 bases lay in between. The CDR3 is made up of 13 amino acids. Germline V lookup: CDR1 SGHTA, CDR2 FQGNSA.

The chain uses TRBV6-5 and TRBJ2-7; 8 nucleotides line up with TRBD1. V was pared by 6 bases and J by 6 bases, with 7 bases of the junction left unmatched. This CDR3 spans 13 amino acids. Looked up from germline, CDR1 is MNHEY and CDR2 is SVGAGI. In DNA, the CDR3 is TGTGCCAGCAGGACCCAGGGGGCGGGCGAGCAGTACTTC. Translated: CASRTQGAGEQYF.

This chain connects TRBV7-9 to TRBJ1-2; a weak D match, TRBD1 (6 bases). From germline, CDR1 is SEHNR and CDR2 FQNEAQ (reference sequence). The length of the CDR3 is 15 residues. The ends were cut back, 7 bases at V and 7 bases at J, with 22 bases in the middle. CDR3 DNA sequence: TGTGCCAGCACTTTATCCCGGGACACTTTTACTGGCTACACCTTC. Protein product: CASTLSRDTFTGYTF.

V usage is TRBV19 and J usage is TRBJ1-2; maybe TRBD1 (6 bases). The CDR3 contains 14 residues. The germline V gene encodes CDR1 LNHDA and CDR2 SQIVND (reference sequence). V dropped 6 bases and J dropped 2 bases, with 13 bases sitting between them. CDR3 coding DNA: TGTGCCAGTAGCATCGGGGGGCGCAACTATGGCTACACCTTC. Protein: CASSIGGRNYGYTF.

This sequence joins TRBV4-1 and TRBJ1-4, with D uncertain. V dropped 4 bases and J dropped 0 bases, with 9 bases sitting between them. CDR1 and CDR2 (germline): MGHRA, YSYEKL. This CDR3 is built from 15 residues. The CDR3 loop reads CASSLWAATNEKLFF. In DNA, the CDR3 is TGCGCCAGCAGCCTATGGGCCGCAACTAATGAAAAACTGTTTTTT.

The V gene is TRBV11-2, the J gene TRBJ2-3; a possible D gene is TRBD2 (5 bases). The CDR3 consists of 14 residues. V lost 2 bases to trimming and J lost 1 base, with 7 bases between them. Germline V lookup: CDR1 SGHAT, CDR2 FQNNGV. CDR3 protein: CASSLRGRTDTQYF. CDR3 bases: TGTGCCAGCAGCTTACGAGGGCGCACAGATACGCAGTATTTT.

V is TRBV4-1 and J is TRBJ2-1; 10 nucleotides line up with TRBD2. The V segment lost 0 bases and the J segment 2 bases; nucleotides outside the gene matches: 16. This CDR3 is built from 21 residues. The germline CDR1 and CDR2 sequences are MGHRA and YSYEKL. The CDR3, as DNA: TGCGCCAGCAGCCAAGATCGGATGGGGCTAGCGGGGGTGACCCCCTACAATGAGCAGTTCTTC. Translating gives CASSQDRMGLAGVTPYNEQFF.

V usage is TRBV5-1 and J usage is TRBJ2-7, with TRBD1 matching over 10 bases. The germline V gene encodes CDR1 SGHRS and CDR2 YFSETQ. The CDR3 consists of 14 residues. The trim removed 2 bases at V and 5 bases at J, leaving 4 bases unmatched. The CDR3 sequence is CASSLWTGGNEQYF. The CDR3, as DNA: TGCGCCAGCAGCTTATGGACAGGGGGAAACGAGCAGTACTTC.

The chain has TRBV3-1 (or the pseudogene TRBV3-2) and TRBJ1-6; the D gene is possibly TRBD1 (5 bases). The CDR3 is 15 residues long. Germline CDR1 and CDR2: LGHDT and YNNKEL (reference sequence). With 1 base removed from V and 7 bases from J, the gap between germline ends came to 11 bases. CDR3 in amino acids: CASSQAGGLNSPLHF. The CDR3 nucleotides are TGTGCCAGCAGCCAAGCGGGGGGGTTAAATTCACCCCTCCACTTT.

V usage is TRBV30 and J usage is TRBJ1-2; no clear D gene. Germline V CDR1 and CDR2: GTSNPN, SVGIG (reference sequence). Trimming pared 3 bases from V and 3 bases from J, leaving 5 bases between. The CDR3 loop spans 11 amino acids. CDR3 coding DNA: TGTGCCTGGAGCGGGTACTATGGCTACACCTTC. Protein product: CAWSGYYGYTF.

This chain links TRBV5-1 with TRBJ2-5, with 10 bases aligning to TRBD2. V gave up 4 bases and J gave up 2 bases; unmatched junction bases: 5. This CDR3 region has 15 residues. Germline CDR1 SGHRS, CDR2 YFSETQ. Here the CDR3 DNA reads TGCGCCAGCAGCGGTAGCGGGGGGACTCAAGAGACCCAGTACTTC. It specifies CASSGSGGTQETQYF.